This T cell receptor beta chain emerged from a study of vaccination effects on CD4 cells after COVID-19. Broader study findings: Post-vaccine spike-reactive clones in convalescents were mainly new vaccine-induced clones.

A note on this clone: As yet, its antigen is unknown.

Some clones are missing from TCRdb's copy, which holds only in-frame ones; the method was immunoSEQ multiplex PCR. The sample holds around 23,000 clones; about 81% are singletons and the top ten take 35% to 40%. V was shortened by 2 bases and J by 1 base, with 6 bases between the two germline ends. The CDR3 is made up of 13 amino acids. Germline values: CDR1 SGHTA, CDR2 FQGNSA. ViraFEST assay sequencing came after antigen-specific CD4+ T cells were expanded with viral peptide pools. With 9 to 11 days of culture completed, CD4+ T cells were isolated. This individual tested PCR-positive for SARS-CoV-2 infection between March and December 2020.

This sequence originates from a human donor who had a prior SARS-CoV-2 infection. The rearrangement joins TRBV7-2 to TRBJ2-7; D gene ambiguous. The input for sequencing was CD4+ T cells from PBMCs cultured with a peptide pool, taken before COVID-19 vaccination. In DNA, the CDR3 is TGTGCCAGCAGCTTAAAAGGTTCCTACGAGCAGTACTTC. Its protein is CASSLKGSYEQYF.